This T cell receptor beta chain comes out of a study of blood T cell repertoires in COVID-19. Overall study: Donors in the United States, Italy and Spain gave samples during acute or convalescent COVID-19.

The CDR3 sequence is 15 residues long. V was cut by 5 bases and J by 3 bases, with 14 bases left in between. Germline CDR1 is SEHNR and CDR2 is FQNEAQ (reference sequence). Assay used: immunoSEQ multiplex PCR; TCRdb lists only in-frame clones, some missing. The table has approximately 290,000 clones, roughly 90% seen once. This TCR came from a man aged 18 to 35 with active or convalescent COVID-19. The V gene is TRBV7-9, the J gene TRBJ2-1, with D perhaps TRBD1 (6 bases). Sequenced input: peripheral blood. Written as DNA, the CDR3 is TGTGCCAGCAGCCCAGGGGCTAGTAACTACAATGAGCAGTTCTTC. Translation: CASSPGASNYNEQFF.